The entry that follows covers one T cell receptor beta chain sequence. The antigen is not known. Method: immunoSEQ multiplex PCR; TCRdb's copy keeps in-frame clones and lacks some. The sample consists of 100,000 to 120,000 clones, just under 95% of them appearing once. Germline V CDR1 and CDR2: MNHEY, SMNVEV (reference sequence). The CDR3 spans 15 residues. V lost 6 bases, J lost 3 bases, and 15 bases lay in between. The sample originates from a study of graft-versus-host responses after intestinal transplantation. Study-level information: As for transplant type, recipients had multivisceral, liver-intestinal, or isolated intestinal grafts. All of the recipients had induction that used anti-thymocyte globulin, then tacrolimus and steroids for about 3 years.

Notes on the study in general: GvH clones detected in recipient marrow included some appearing first in ileum or blood. The highest levels of circulating GvH clones went along with early declines in HvG clones after transplant.

The source is a human donor who received an intestinal transplant. Sequencing was performed on unstimulated CD8+ T cells sorted from spleen or lymph node cells, taken before intestinal transplant. This chain uses TRBV27 with TRBJ1-3; D is unclear. CDR3 amino acids: CASSSGGFRGNTIYF. CDR3 DNA: TGTGCCAGCAGCTCTGGCGGTTTTCGTGGAAACACCATATATTTT.